The entry below gives a single T cell receptor beta chain sequence along with its context. It has no known antigen specificity. There are no base qualities to consult, and no much larger clone falls within one base. The data derive from a study of cytomegalovirus exposure and HLA in healthy donors (dated by TCRdb to about 2017). With respect to the entire study: According to an earlier analysis of a few hundred of the donors, about 190 million T cells yielded roughly 100 million unique TCR beta sequences and around 280 Gb of sequence data. Approximately 300 gigabases of sequencing data and around 85 million unique TCR sequences made up an early release that covered approximately 700 HLA-typed donors. Of the 398 genotyped donors, 81% fell in the genetic ancestry cluster associated with self-reported Caucasian donors. The aim of the study was to test whether cataloging public T cell receptors could identify signatures of past pathogen exposure. The study used immunosequencing to profile the T cell repertoires of approximately 630 subjects and linked those repertoires to cytomegalovirus serostatus. Along with the roughly 700-subject first cohort, a separate validation cohort of more than 90 different subjects was used. To predict cytomegalovirus infection status, the study brought together high-throughput TCR immunosequencing, statistical association of individual TCRs with disease status, and machine learning. In a later analysis, previously published TCR beta repertoires from roughly 710 donors were re-analyzed and high-resolution HLA genotyping was added so that TCR occurrence patterns could be studied. Rather than using new phenotypic data, the later analysis identified candidate immune exposures from TCR beta sequences and from how often those sequences occurred across donors. An earlier analysis of more than 450 of the donors used high-throughput TCR beta sequencing to judge whether each TCR beta V gene segment behaved as functional or pseudogenic. Donor age, sex, ethnicity and CMV serostatus were collected together with the repertoire data. In a later genetic analysis, genome-wide SNP genotypes for about 65% of the roughly 700 donors were used, and that subset was treated as a discovery cohort. All discovery cohort repertoires had been generated on a single sequencing platform. Class I and class II HLA loci were covered by the typing at four-digit resolution. The number of typed donors differed by locus: about 620-640 for A, B, C, DRB1 and DQB1; approximately 530 for DQA1; about 600 for DPA1; and approximately 450 for DPB1. Four to six DR-DQ haplotypes were handled as single units for association and clustering, since linkage in the cohort was strong. Across approximately 420 genotyped donors of the cohort, an average of about 250,000 unique TCR beta nucleotide sequences per donor were sequenced, and 15% to 20% of those sequences were non-productive. The paper as a whole reports these results and caveats: The classifier was reported to diagnose cytomegalovirus status with high specificity and sensitivity in both the original and validation cohorts. Linkage disequilibrium might explain the correlated functional status among segregating V segments, but an unknown experimental factor could not be excluded. V-gene and J-gene trimming of TCR beta chains was associated with a missense DCLRE1C variant in a later genetic analysis, and the association was replicated in an independent cohort. A later analysis found that HLA-associated TCR beta chains were more clonally expanded and had lower generation probabilities than equally common non-associated chains. The cohort was sequenced for TCR beta chains only, and without alpha or paired-chain data the features that could be detected were limited. Sequencing depth was assumed to be roughly uniform across donors in the presence/absence analyses, though that assumption may not hold. In a later analysis, some 17,000 TCR beta sequences were associated with specific HLA alleles at a false discovery rate of 0.05. Seventeen rarely observed V segments, including chromosome 9 orphons, were excluded from the earlier analysis of approximately 500 of the donors because counts were too low. Three of the identified cytomegalovirus-associated TCR beta chains were confirmed in vitro to be specific for cytomegalovirus antigens. According to the authors, the approach could potentially be generalized to other disease states and immunological phenotypes. In the study, some 160 TCR beta chains were listed as associated with cytomegalovirus. The 87-base-pair reads could not distinguish some IMGT-functional V segments, including TRBV6-2 and TRBV6-3, so those segments were excluded. While some public TCRs were present in many individuals, most TCR sequences turned up only very rarely across donors. In a later genetic analysis, fewer N-insertions in productive TCRs were reported among donors in an Asian-associated ancestry cluster than the approximately 670-donor mean. In an earlier analysis of about 600 of the donors, most TCR beta V segments appeared in productive rearrangements about 87% or about 30% of the time, broadly matching IMGT annotations. HLA typing was unavailable for some donors at each locus, so association tests used only the typed subset. In a later analysis, TCR association rates were found to vary across HLA loci, with the most associated TCRs seen for DRB1 alleles and the fewest for HLA-C alleles. A cluster of highly shared sequence variants was judged likely to represent a technical artifact of the sequencing pipeline. For the cohort, immune exposure information was limited to CMV serostatus. A further reported finding was that TCR beta sequences accurately predicted the HLA-A and HLA-B alleles for most subjects in the first cohort. Most CMV-associated TCR beta chains appeared to be HLA-restricted in a later analysis, and the HLA associations seemed to be driven largely by CMV exposure. Strong co-occurrence of HLA alleles, especially DR and DQ, made assigning TCR associations to individual alleles difficult. A later analysis reported that several top co-occurrence clusters appeared linked to parvovirus B19, influenza, CMV and Epstein-Barr virus.

Library preparation was by the immunoSEQ multiplex PCR assay. The multiplex PCR relied on a mix of 60 forward primers for TCR Vbeta segments and 13 reverse primers for TCR Jbeta segments. The CDR3 region of rearranged TCR beta genes was amplified from genomic DNA by a multiplex PCR assay. On the Illumina HiSeq System, the amplified TCR beta libraries were sequenced as 87-base-pair reads. The paper's processing steps were these. A later analysis counted tens of millions of unique TCR beta chains across the 670 or so repertoires, and some 11 million of these chains were shared by at least two donors. Raw reads were error-corrected and collapsed into unique sequences with a nearest-neighbor algorithm that merged closely related sequences to remove PCR and sequencing errors. V, D and J gene segments were assigned by aligning CDR3 sequences to IMGT reference sequences. For a sequence to be retained, a match of at least six nucleotides to both a V gene segment and a J gene segment was required. Rearrangements were classified as productive when the CDR3 lacked stop codons and remained in frame with V and J, and all other rearrangements were classified as non-productive. CDR3 was defined according to IMGT convention as the region running from the second conserved V-encoded cysteine to the conserved J-encoded phenylalanine. The earlier analysis of some 580 of the donors excluded any sequence lacking an unambiguous match to a single V gene segment. In an earlier analysis of 450 to 750 of the donors, a V segment was called functional when productive rearrangements were above 56.7%, and segregating when the standard deviation between donors exceeded 5%. To diagnose cytomegalovirus status from the catalog of TCR beta chain sequences, a statistical classification framework was built. A later analysis assigned V and J genes by comparing TCR nucleotide sequences with IMGT/GENE-DB human TR gene sequences. A later analysis assigned CDR3 sequences and most-parsimonious VDJ recombination scenarios with the TCRdist pipeline. In a later analysis, each TCR beta chain was defined by its CDR3 amino acid sequence together with its V-gene family, and reads without a unique V-gene family were excluded. To address suspected cross-contamination and a sequencing artifact, a later analysis removed 592 highly shared, low-generation-probability nucleotide sequences. A later analysis calculated a clonal expansion index for each public chain from normalized within-repertoire ranks of inferred template counts. Generation probabilities in a later analysis came from a VDJ recombination model fitted to out-of-frame rearrangements, and those results were checked against IGoR. In a later analysis, TCR-TCR, TCR-HLA and TCR-CMV co-occurrence was scored with hypergeometric tests, and a repertoire-size bias correction was applied to TCR pairs. To estimate false discovery rates, a later analysis permuted the HLA or CMV assignments 20 times. A later analysis grouped co-occurring TCRs with DBSCAN, adding TCRdist sequence similarity when clustering within HLA-allele-positive subsets. For co-occurrence clustering, repertoires with fewer than 30,000 or more than 120,000 public chains were excluded, along with a handful of repertoires with anomalous nucleotide sharing. TCRdb holds this immuneACCESS table with in-frame rearrangements only. Some clones are missing; in checked studies, unresolved V genes explain under half, and the rest has no known cause. The V and J calls and clone size are taken from that table; D and trimming were inferred from the DNA. This sample comprises roughly 150,000 clones, approximately 80% of them detected only once. The ten largest clones represent 13% to 15% of the sample.

V is cut by 0 bases and J by 2 bases, and the space between the germline ends is 17 bases. Per the germline V gene, SGDLS is the CDR1 and YYNGEE is the CDR2. Spanning cysteine to phenylalanine, the CDR3 consists of 18 amino acids. The entry retains the CDR3 DNA only, 54 bases that are in frame from base 1. In total, roughly 670 healthy bone marrow donors made up the cohort. At the time of sampling, all cohort members were nominally healthy, though unrecorded immune exposures were likely present. The donor was CMV seronegative and was included in the group of under 450 seronegative cohort members. Each donor provided a peripheral blood sample, and peripheral blood mononuclear cells were used for TCR beta sequencing. The Qiagen DNeasy Blood Extraction Kit was used to extract genomic DNA from the blood cell samples.

Material for sequencing was PBMCs. Recombination linked TRBV9 to TRBJ1-4; D gene: possibly TRBD1, on 6 matching bases. The receptor was derived from a woman aged 40-49 years in good health and CMV-seronegative. The base sequence is TGTGCCAGCAGCGTAGGGGACACGGTGTTTGGGACTAATGAAAAACTGTTTTTT. Translated, this gives CASSVGDTVFGTNEKLFF.